The 2 T cell receptor beta chains given below trace back to one sample, sequenced in a study of blood T cell repertoires in COVID-19. The method was immunoSEQ multiplex PCR; TCRdb's version includes in-frame clones alone and lacks a portion of them. The sample has about 200,000 clones; about 84% are singletons. The sample taken for sequencing was peripheral blood. The receptors were sampled from a woman older than 75 with acute or convalescent COVID-19.

The rearrangement joins TRBV5-1 to TRBJ1-6, with D perhaps matching TRBD1 (6 bases). The CDR3 consists of 15 residues. V was pared by 4 bases and J by 5 bases, with 13 bases between. Germline CDR1 and CDR2: SGHRS and YFSETQ. As DNA, the CDR3 is TGCGCCAGCAGCCGAGGACAGCTCCATAATTCACCCCTCCACTTT. This translates into CASSRGQLHNSPLHF.

This clone appeared a single time. The V and J genes are TRBV28 and TRBJ2-5; the match to TRBD1 covers 9 bases. V gave up 7 bases and J gave up 5 bases; unmatched junction bases: 20. This CDR3 contains 18 residues. CDR1 is MDHEN, CDR2 SYDVKM, per germline. The CDR3 bases are TGTGCCAGCAATCCCCACGGTCCCGGGACAGGGTTCGGTGAGACCCAGTACTTC. As protein: CASNPHGPGTGFGETQYF.